These 14 T cell receptor beta chains share one sample of origin, sequenced in a study of shared clonotypes between healthy human individuals. This table comes from immunoSEQ multiplex PCR, and its TCRdb copy is limited to in-frame clones, with some not included. The sample contains approximately 340,000 clones, more than 60% of which appear only once. The sequenced sample was memory CD4+ T cells sorted from blood. Indicated subset: CD45RA-negative fraction. The origin of the receptors is a man aged 25-45 years in good health.

This clone was found once. CDR3 amino acids: CAWSYPGTGVVVVEKLFF. The CDR3 DNA is TGTGCCTGGTCCTATCCCGGGACAGGGGTGGTAGTGGTAGAAAAACTGTTTTTT. J is TRBJ1-4 and V is TRBV30; TRBD1 agrees at 10 bases. CDR1 is GTSNPN, CDR2 SVGIG, per germline (reference sequence). There are 18 residues in the CDR3. The trim removed 5 bases at V and 8 bases at J, leaving 20 bases unmatched.

The chain links TRBV19 to TRBJ2-7, with D perhaps TRBD1 or TRBD2 (6 bases each). This CDR3 is 16 amino acids long. Germline V gene sequence: CDR1 LNHDA, CDR2 SQIVND (reference sequence). Trimming took 4 bases from V and 4 from J, leaving 20 bases between them. The DNA of the CDR3 is TGTGCCAGTAGTAAGGGGGGCGGACCTGGTTTGTACGAGCAGTACTTC. Its translation: CASSKGGGPGLYEQYF.

The genes are TRBV11-2 and TRBJ2-5; D ambiguous. The CDR3 extends over 12 amino acids. Germline loops: CDR1 SGHAT, CDR2 FQNNGV. Trimming cost V 2 bases and J 1 base, with 2 bases left between them. CDR3 sequence reads: CASSLPQETQYF. The CDR3 DNA is TGTGCCAGCAGCTTACCCCAAGAGACCCAGTACTTC.

The V and J genes are TRBV10-1 and TRBJ1-1, with a tentative D call TRBD1 (6 bases). Trimming removed 6 bases from V and 1 base from J, with 9 bases in between. Germline loops: CDR1 WNHNN, CDR2 SYGVQD (reference sequence). This CDR3 is built from 13 residues. The CDR3 loop reads CASSRDTNTEAFF. The CDR3 nucleotides are TGCGCCAGCAGCCGGGACACGAACACTGAAGCTTTCTTT.

This clone was recorded many times. This sequence joins TRBV18 and TRBJ1-6; no firm D call. V was pared by 3 bases and J by 10 bases, with 10 bases between. Germline CDR1 KGHSH, CDR2 LQKENI. CDR3 length: 13 amino acids. CDR3 nucleotides: TGTGCCAGCTCACCGATGAAGGGATCACCCCTCCACTTT. Amino acids: CASSPMKGSPLHF.

This sequence joins TRBV5-4 and TRBJ2-1, with TRBD2 matching over 8 bases. The CDR3 runs to 14 residues. From germline, CDR1 is SGHNT and CDR2 YYREEE (reference sequence). J lost 12 bases, V lost 4 bases, and 12 bases had no gene match. CDR3 sequence (DNA): TGTGCCAGCAGCGGTGATTCAGCGGGAGCTGGGCAGTTCTTC. Its protein product is CASSGDSAGAGQFF.

The V call is TRBV2, the J call TRBJ1-1; D may be TRBD1 (5 bases). Trimming cost V 4 bases and J 6 bases, with 12 bases left between them. The CDR3 spans 13 residues. Germline V lookup: CDR1 SNHLY, CDR2 FYNNEI. The chain's CDR3 is CASSAFRDAEAFF. DNA for the CDR3: TGTGCCAGCAGTGCCTTCCGGGACGCTGAAGCTTTCTTT.

This rearrangement joins TRBV10-3 to TRBJ2-1; 8 bases line up with TRBD1. J lost 8 bases, V lost 6 bases, and 9 bases had no gene match. The CDR3 covers 14 residues. The germline CDR1 and CDR2 sequences are ENHRY and SYGVKD. CDR3 sequence (DNA): TGTGCCATCAGGCCCCAACAGGGGGGCGATGAGCAGTTCTTC. Its protein product is CAIRPQQGGDEQFF.

The V gene is TRBV28, the J gene TRBJ2-7; TRBD2 agrees at 7 bases. The CDR3 consists of 14 residues. V was clipped by 5 bases and J by 2 bases; unmatched bases: 6. CDR1 and CDR2 from the germline V gene are MDHEN and SYDVKM. CDR3 sequence reads: CASSPAGSTYEQYF. CDR3 nucleotide sequence: TGTGCCAGCAGTCCAGCGGGATCCACCTACGAGCAGTACTTC.

This clone was detected a few times. The V call is TRBV2, the J call TRBJ2-7, with D uncertain. The CDR3 runs to 14 residues. Germline V lookup: CDR1 SNHLY, CDR2 FYNNEI. V lost 2 bases and J lost 0, with 8 bases in between. The CDR3 region is CASSENRASYEQYF. The CDR3, as DNA: TGTGCCAGCAGTGAAAACCGGGCCTCCTACGAGCAGTACTTC.

This chain links TRBV5-1 with TRBJ1-2; TRBD1 matches 10 bases. Germline values: CDR1 SGHRS, CDR2 YFSETQ. V lost 4 bases and J lost 3; bases outside the gene matches: 3. The CDR3 spans 14 residues. The CDR3 region has the DNA TGCGCCAGCAGCCGGGGGACAGGGGACTATGGCTACACCTTC. It translates to CASSRGTGDYGYTF.

The chain recombines TRBV7-9 with TRBJ1-2; 8 nucleotides match TRBD1. Germline V gives CDR1 SEHNR, CDR2 FQNEAQ (reference sequence). Trimming at V came to 8 bases and at J to 4 bases, leaving 6 bases not matched to a gene. The CDR3 extends over 13 amino acids. CDR3 nucleotides: TGTGCCAGCGGACAGGGACAGCTCTATGGCTACACCTTC. This sequence encodes CASGQGQLYGYTF.

V is TRBV6-5 and J is TRBJ2-5, with no clear D. Germline-derived CDR1 and CDR2 are MNHEY and SVGAGI. The CDR3 is 14 amino acids. With 6 bases removed from V and 0 bases from J, the gap between germline ends came to 11 bases. In DNA form, the CDR3 reads TGTGCCAGCAGGCCCTCTTCTAACCAAGAGACCCAGTACTTC. It codes for CASRPSSNQETQYF.

The chain recombines TRBV2 with TRBJ1-1, with unresolved D. With 7 bases removed from V and 4 bases from J, the gap between germline ends came to 16 bases. This CDR3 has 14 amino acids. Germline V lookup: CDR1 SNHLY, CDR2 FYNNEI. The CDR3 bases are TGTGCCAGCAATTACATCGCGGGCAGCACTGAAGCTTTCTTT. Residues: CASNYIAGSTEAFF. The full variable domain, completed using reference TRBV2 and TRBJ1-1, is EPEVTQTPSHQVTQMGQEVILRCVPISNHLYFYWYRQILGQKVEFLVSFYNNEISEKSEIFDDQFSVERPDGSNFTLKIRSTKLEDSAMYFCASNYIAGSTEAFFGQGTRLTVV.